The TCR beta chain described here comes from a study of OX40 agonist ivuxolimab in advanced cancers. The wider study: Participants could have had prior anti-PD-1, anti-PD-L1 or anti-CTLA-4 therapy, and approximately 40% had some.

The CDR3 extends over 12 amino acids. Germline V lookup: CDR1 GTSNPN, CDR2 SVGIG (reference sequence). The V gene lost 3 bases and the J gene lost 8 bases, with 13 bases spanning the gap. Comments on this clone: The antigen is not known.

Notes on the study in general: Mean expanded clone counts were higher in CD8+ than CD4+ T cells. Relatively little clonal expansion, among the lowest observed, appeared in partial responders at 0.1-3.0 mg/kg.

Baseline, cycle 4 day 1, and cycle 7 day 1 were the blood sampling points. Generated by immunoSEQ multiplex PCR, the TCRdb table keeps only in-frame clones and is missing some. The profile shows tens of thousands of clones, 94% of them singletons. The source of this sequence is an adult with an advanced solid tumor such as melanoma, head and neck, liver or kidney cancer. Sequencing used CD4+ or CD8+ T cells sorted from blood, obtained in a trial of the OX40 agonist ivuxolimab. V is TRBV30 and J is TRBJ1-2, with D unclear. The CDR3 DNA is TGTGCCTGGAGGCCCGGCGGGTGGGGCTACACCTTC. Translation gives CAWRPGGWGYTF.